Included here is one T cell receptor beta chain sequence, with context. This sample was taken from a study of PD-1 blockade in mismatch repair-deficient tumors. Clones were read by immunoSEQ multiplex PCR, and TCRdb kept only the in-frame ones, dropping some. Here the sample spans roughly 130,000 clones, more than 70% being singletons. This CDR3 has 11 residues. Per the germline V gene, CDR1 is SEHNR and CDR2 is FQNEAQ (reference sequence). V was clipped by 4 bases and J by 7 bases, with 8 bases between them. This TCR came from an adult with mismatch repair-deficient cancer. The J gene is TRBJ2-7, the V gene TRBV7-9, with D uncertain. The sample was peripheral blood, taken approximately 69 weeks after starting pembrolizumab. The CDR3: CASSSSREQYF. CDR3 nucleotide sequence: TGTGCCAGCAGCTCCTCGAGGGAGCAGTACTTC. Full variable domain (outside the CDR3, taken from reference TRBV7-9 and TRBJ2-7): DTGVSQNPRHKITKRGQNVTFRCDPISEHNRLYWYRQTLGQGPEFLTYFQNEAQLEKSRLLSDRFSAERPKGSFSTLEIQRTEQGDSAMYLCASSSSREQYFGPGTRLTVT.